This T cell receptor beta chain derives from a study of patients and donors after allogeneic stem cell transplantation. CDR3 size: 14 residues. CDR1 and CDR2 from the germline V gene are MNHEY and SMNVEV (reference sequence). V shed 3 bases and J shed 0 bases, with 8 bases lying between them. This clonotype has only a few counts. TCRdb re-analysed the RT-PCR reads in MiXCR, keeping a single row per CDR3 protein. In the table there are roughly 960,000 distinct CDR3 sequences, roughly 18% of which are singletons. The origin of this receptor is a human donor who was either an allogeneic HSCT recipient or a stem cell or donor lymphocyte infusion donor (not recorded which). It is not recorded whose cells these are; they may come from a transplant donor. V is TRBV27 and J is TRBJ2-5; maybe TRBD2 (6 bases). The specimen sequenced was blood, either unsorted or a sorted T cell fraction (not recorded which). The CDR3 region has the DNA TGTGCCAGCAGTTTTTCGGGGGACCAAGAGACCCAGTACTTC. Translated, it gives CASSFSGDQETQYF.